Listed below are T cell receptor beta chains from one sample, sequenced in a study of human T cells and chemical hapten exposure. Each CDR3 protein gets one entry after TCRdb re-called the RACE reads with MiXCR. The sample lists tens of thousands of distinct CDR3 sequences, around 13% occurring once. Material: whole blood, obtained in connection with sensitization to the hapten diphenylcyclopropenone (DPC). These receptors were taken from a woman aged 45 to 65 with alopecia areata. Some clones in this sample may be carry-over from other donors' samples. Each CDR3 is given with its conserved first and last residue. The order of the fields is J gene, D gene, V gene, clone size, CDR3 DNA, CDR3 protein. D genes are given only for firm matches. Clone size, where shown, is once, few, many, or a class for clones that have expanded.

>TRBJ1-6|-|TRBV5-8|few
TGTGCCAGCAGCTTGTTTGGGGGGCCCAATAATTCACCCCTCCACTTT
CASSLFGGPNNSPLHF
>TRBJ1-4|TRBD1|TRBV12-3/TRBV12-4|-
TGTGCCAGCAGTAATCCTGAGGGGGCGGGTGAAAAACTGTTTTTT
CASSNPEGAGEKLFF
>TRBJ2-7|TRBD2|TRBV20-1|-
TGCAGTGCTGATACGGGAGCGGGAGTTACCTCTTTCGGGTACTTC
CSADTGAGVTSFGYF
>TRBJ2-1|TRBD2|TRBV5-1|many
TGCGCCAGCAGCGTGGGACTAGCTATACCCAATGAGCAGTTCTTC
CASSVGLAIPNEQFF
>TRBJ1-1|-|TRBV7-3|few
TGTGCCAGCAGCTTAGACGTCGCGAACACTGAAGCTTTCTTT
CASSLDVANTEAFF
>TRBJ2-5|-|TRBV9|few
TGTGCCAGCAGCACCCACGGGGAAGAGGAGACCCAGTACTTC
CASSTHGEEETQYF
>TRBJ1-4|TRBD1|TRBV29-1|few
TGCAGCGTTGAGGGACAGGAAGAAAAACTGTTTTTT
CSVEGQEEKLFF
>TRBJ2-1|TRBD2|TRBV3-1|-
TGTGCCAGCAGCCCCCGGGGCAGCGGGGGTTTCTCCTACAATGAGCAGTTCTTC
CASSPRGSGGFSYNEQFF
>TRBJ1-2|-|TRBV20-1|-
TGCAGTGCTAGGGATCCCGTAGTAGGCTACACCTTC
CSARDPVVGYTF
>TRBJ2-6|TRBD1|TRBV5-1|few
TGCGCCAGCAGCGGACAGGGGGGCCCTGGGGCCAACGTCCTGACTTTC
CASSGQGGPGANVLTF
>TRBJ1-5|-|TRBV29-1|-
TGCAGCGTTGGAAACGGGAATCAGCCCCAGCATTTT
CSVGNGNQPQHF
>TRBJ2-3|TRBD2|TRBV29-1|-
TGCAGCGTTGTCCTCCTCGAGGGAGGGGAAGATACGCAGTATTTT
CSVVLLEGGEDTQYF
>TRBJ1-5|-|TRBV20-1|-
TGCAGTGCTTGGTCAGGTAGCAATCAGCCCCAGCATTTT
CSAWSGSNQPQHF
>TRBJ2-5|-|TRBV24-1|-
TGTGCCACCAGTGACTCGACAGACTACCAAGAGACCCAGTACTTC
CATSDSTDYQETQYF
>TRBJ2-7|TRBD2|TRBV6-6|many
TGTGCCAGCGGCCATGGGACTAGCGGGACTTACGAGCAGTACTTC
CASGHGTSGTYEQYF
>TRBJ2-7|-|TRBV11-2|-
TGTGCCAGCAGCTTAGGCAGGGGTATAGCGAGAGGCGAGCAGTACTTC
CASSLGRGIARGEQYF
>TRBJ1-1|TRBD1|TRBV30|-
TGTGCCTGGGGGACAGGGATGAACACTGAAGCTTTCTTT
CAWGTGMNTEAFF
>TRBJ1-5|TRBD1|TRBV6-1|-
TGTGCCAGCAGTAAAACGCAGGGGGCGGGTCAGCCCCAGCATTTT
CASSKTQGAGQPQHF
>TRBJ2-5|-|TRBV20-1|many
TGCAGTGCTACCCCCCGCAGGGTGGGGGAGACCCAGTACTTC
CSATPRRVGETQYF
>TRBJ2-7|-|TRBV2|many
TGTGCCAGCAGTGAAGTCGGGACATATCTCGAGCAGTACTTC
CASSEVGTYLEQYF
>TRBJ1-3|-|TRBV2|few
TGTGCCAGCAGTGTCGGAAGGGTTAACACCATATATTTT
CASSVGRVNTIYF
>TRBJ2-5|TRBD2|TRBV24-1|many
TGTGCCACCAGTGCTTCGCTCACTAGCGGGAGAATGGAGACCCAGTACTTC
CATSASLTSGRMETQYF
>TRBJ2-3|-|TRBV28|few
TGTGCCAGCAGTTTCACGTTAGAGGAACCCAGCACAGATACGCAGTATTTT
CASSFTLEEPSTDTQYF
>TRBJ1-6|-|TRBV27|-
TGTGCCAGCAGTTTTAACGGGGGGAGCAATTCACCCCTCCACTTT
CASSFNGGSNSPLHF
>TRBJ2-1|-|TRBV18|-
TGTGCCAGCTCTGTACAGGGAGATGAGCAGTTCTTC
CASSVQGDEQFF
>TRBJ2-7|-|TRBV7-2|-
TGTGCCAGCAGCAAGCTCGGTTACGAGCAGTACTTC
CASSKLGYEQYF
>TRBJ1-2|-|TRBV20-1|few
TGCAGTGCCCCGGAGAGTTGGTATGGCTACACCTTC
CSAPESWYGYTF
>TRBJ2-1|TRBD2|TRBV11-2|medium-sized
TGTGCCAGCAGCCAAGGAGTAAGCGGGAGAGGTCGTGAGCAGTTCTTC
CASSQGVSGRGREQFF
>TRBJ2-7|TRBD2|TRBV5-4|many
TGTGCCAGCAGCTTTCTGGGGACTAGAGCCTACGAGCAGTACTTC
CASSFLGTRAYEQYF
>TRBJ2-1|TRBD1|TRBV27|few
TGTGCCAGTTCACAACGGCAGGGGGCAAAGTTCTTC
CASSQRQGAKFF
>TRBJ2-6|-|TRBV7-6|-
TGTGCCAGCAGCTTAGCCGGCACAAGGATGATTGCGTCTGGGGCCAACGTCCTGACTTTC
CASSLAGTRMIASGANVLTF
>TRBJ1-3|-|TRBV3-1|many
TGTGCCAGCAGCCATCTGGGCGTGGACACCATATATTTT
CASSHLGVDTIYF
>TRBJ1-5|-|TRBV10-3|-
TGTGCCATCAGGGGAGGAAGCAATCAGCCCCAGCATTTT
CAIRGGSNQPQHF
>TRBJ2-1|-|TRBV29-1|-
TGCAGCTCCCGTGGGGGCGGGACCTACAATGAGCAGTTCTTC
CSSRGGGTYNEQFF
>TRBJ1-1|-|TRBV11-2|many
TGTGCCAGCAGCTTAGCGGGGCAGTTGAACACTGAAGCTTTCTTT
CASSLAGQLNTEAFF
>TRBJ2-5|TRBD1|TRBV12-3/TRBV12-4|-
TGTGCCAGCAGCCTTGGGACAGGTGGACAAGAGACCCAGTACTTC
CASSLGTGGQETQYF
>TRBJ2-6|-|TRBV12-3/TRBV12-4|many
TGTGCCAGCAGTTTAGTTAGGTTTGGAGGGACTGGGGCCAACGTCCTGACTTTC
CASSLVRFGGTGANVLTF
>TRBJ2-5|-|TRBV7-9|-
TGTGCCAGCCCTTCACGGGACTCATTGACCCAGTACTTC
CASPSRDSLTQYF
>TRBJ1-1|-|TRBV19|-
TGTGCCAGTCGACCTCCCCGCCAGAACACTGAAGCTTTCTTT
CASRPPRQNTEAFF
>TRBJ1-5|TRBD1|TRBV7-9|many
TGTGCCAGCAGCCCCGGGACAGGGTCTTCTGAGCCCCAGCATTTT
CASSPGTGSSEPQHF
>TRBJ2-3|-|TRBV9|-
TGTGCCAGTCAGGACGGGATGGATACGCAGTATTTT
CASQDGMDTQYF
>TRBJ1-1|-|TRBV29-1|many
TGCAGCGTTAGGGGGACGGAAGAAGCTTTCTTT
CSVRGTEEAFF
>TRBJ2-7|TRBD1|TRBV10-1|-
TGCGCCATCGGACAGGGGAGGTACGAGCAGTACTTC
CAIGQGRYEQYF
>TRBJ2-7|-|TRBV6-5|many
TGTGCCAGCAGCCAGGGGCCCTCGGCCTACGAGCAGTACTTC
CASSQGPSAYEQYF
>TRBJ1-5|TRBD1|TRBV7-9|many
TGTGCCAGCAGCAAGGGACAGGGGCCCATATTTGGCAATCAGCCCCAGCATTTT
CASSKGQGPIFGNQPQHF
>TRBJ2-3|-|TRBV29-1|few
TGCAGCGTTGTGTTGGTGGGAGATACGCAGTATTTT
CSVVLVGDTQYF
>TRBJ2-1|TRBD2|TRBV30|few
TGTGCCTGGAGAACGGGGGGTGAGCAGTTCTTC
CAWRTGGEQFF
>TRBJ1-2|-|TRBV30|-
TGTGCCTGGGGGGGCCTGGCTGGCTACACCTTC
CAWGGLAGYTF
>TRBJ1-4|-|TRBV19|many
TGTGCCAGTACCTCGGCCCATTGGCGGGAAAAACTGTTTTTT
CASTSAHWREKLFF
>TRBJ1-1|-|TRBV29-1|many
TGCAGCGTTGAGCGCTTAGGTCAGGGATCCTCTGAAGCTTTCTTT
CSVERLGQGSSEAFF
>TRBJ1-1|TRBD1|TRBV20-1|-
TGCAGTGCTTCGGACAGGGGAACTGAAGCTTTCTTT
CSASDRGTEAFF